This T cell receptor beta chain was captured in a study of T cell repertoires in cytomegalovirus infection. Study context: Recently identified HLA-C-restricted and well-studied HLA-B-restricted CMV epitopes were used. Based on public TCR beta signatures, there were indications of CMV infection and of a matching HLA type. Notes on the study in general: Carriers of CMV plus the relevant HLA were identified by cumulative public TCR beta family frequency.

Each CDR3 protein gets one entry after TCRdb re-called the reads with MiXCR. This table holds nearly 700,000 distinct CDR3 sequences, around a third found once. This clonotype was seen only a few times. Its matching antigen is unknown. Germline CDR1 reads SGHTA; CDR2 reads FQGNSA. The V gene lost 5 bases and the J gene lost 3 bases, with 28 bases spanning the gap. CDR3 size: 19 residues. This clonotype was obtained from a human donor in good health (CMV status not recorded). Some clones in this sample may be carry-over from other donors' samples. The starting material was cultured PBMCs, obtained from culture after CMV antigen stimulation. The rearrangement joins TRBV7-2 to TRBJ2-5; the D gene is possibly TRBD1 (5 bases). The chain's CDR3 is CASSHWGRSSSGPKETQYF. The CDR3 DNA reads TGTGCCAGCAGCCATTGGGGCAGGAGCTCTTCGGGCCCTAAAGAGACCCAGTACTTC. Together with reference TRBV7-2 and TRBJ2-5, the CDR3 gives the full variable domain: GAGVSQSPSNKVTEKGKDVELRCDPISGHTALYWYRQSLGQGLEFLIYFQGNSAPDKSGLPSDRFSAERTGGSVSTLTIQRTQQEDSAVYLCASSHWGRSSSGPKETQYFGPGTRLLVL.